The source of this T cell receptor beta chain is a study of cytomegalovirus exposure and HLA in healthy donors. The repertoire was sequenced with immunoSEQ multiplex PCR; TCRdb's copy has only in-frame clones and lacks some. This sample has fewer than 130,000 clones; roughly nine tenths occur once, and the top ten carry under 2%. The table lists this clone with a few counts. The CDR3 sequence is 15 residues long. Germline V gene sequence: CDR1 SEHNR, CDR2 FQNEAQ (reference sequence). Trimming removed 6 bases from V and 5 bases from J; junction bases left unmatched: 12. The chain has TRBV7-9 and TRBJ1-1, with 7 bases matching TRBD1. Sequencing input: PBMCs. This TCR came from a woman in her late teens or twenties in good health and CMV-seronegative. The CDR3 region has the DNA TGTGCCAGCAGACCAAAAGACAGGGTTGGGACTGAAGCTTTCTTT. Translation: CASRPKDRVGTEAFF.